One T cell receptor (beta chain) is described in this entry. This sample stems from a study of PD-L1 blockade in urothelial cancer. As for the study in general: Samples came from 3 weeks, at the second dose, and 6 weeks into treatment.

Using immunoSEQ multiplex PCR, the repertoire was profiled, and TCRdb retains in-frame clones only, with some absent. This sample has about 85,000 clones; over 75% occur once, and the top ten carry around an eighth. V lost 1 base and J lost 1, with 7 bases in between. The CDR3 consists of 14 residues. Germline V gene lookup returns CDR1 SGHAT and CDR2 FQDESV (reference sequence). The time point was: pretreatment peripheral blood. This sequence originates from a man in his fifties or sixties with urothelial cancer. The gene calls are TRBV11-1 and TRBJ1-1; no reliable D call. Sequenced here: PBMCs, sampled around atezolizumab (anti-PD-L1) treatment. The CDR3 spells CASSLERSNTEAFF. The CDR3 nucleotides are TGTGCCAGCAGCTTAGAGAGATCGAACACTGAAGCTTTCTTT. The whole variable domain, filled in from reference TRBV11-1 and TRBJ1-1, reads EAEVAQSPRYKITEKSQAVAFWCDPISGHATLYWYRQILGQGPELLVQFQDESVVDDSQLPKDRFSAERLKGVDSTLKIQPAELGDSAMYLCASSLERSNTEAFFGQGTRLTVV.